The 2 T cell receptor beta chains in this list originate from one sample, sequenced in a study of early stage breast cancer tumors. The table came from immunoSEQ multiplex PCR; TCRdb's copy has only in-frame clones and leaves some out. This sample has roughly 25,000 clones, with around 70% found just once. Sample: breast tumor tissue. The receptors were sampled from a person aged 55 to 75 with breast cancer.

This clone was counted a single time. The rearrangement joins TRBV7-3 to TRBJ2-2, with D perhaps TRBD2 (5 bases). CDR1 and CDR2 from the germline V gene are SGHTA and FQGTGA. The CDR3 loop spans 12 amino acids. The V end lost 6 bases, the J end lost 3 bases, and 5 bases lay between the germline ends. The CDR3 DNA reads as TGTGCCAGCAGGAGGGACACCGGGGAGCTGTTTTTT. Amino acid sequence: CASRRDTGELFF.

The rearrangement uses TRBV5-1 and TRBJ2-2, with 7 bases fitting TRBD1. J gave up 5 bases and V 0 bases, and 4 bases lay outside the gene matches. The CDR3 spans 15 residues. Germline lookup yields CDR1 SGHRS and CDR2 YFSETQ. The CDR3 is CASSLDRGQTGELFF. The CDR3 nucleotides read TGCGCCAGCAGCTTGGACAGGGGACAGACCGGGGAGCTGTTTTTT.